This T cell receptor beta chain was retrieved from a study of blood T cell repertoires in COVID-19. About the research overall: Material from acute and convalescent COVID-19 was sourced from the United States, Italy and Spain. Sources were T cells, B-cell-depleted T cells, or PBMCs; the material itself was cDNA or gDNA.

Per the study methods: The assay estimated nucleated cells by amplifying reference gene primers. Here immunoSEQ multiplex PCR was the method, and the copy in TCRdb shows in-frame clones only, minus some. That table furnishes V, J and clone size, whereas the DNA furnished D and trimming. The sample lists 90,000 or so clones, around 88% seen once, with about 1.2% in the top ten. Trimming took off 5 bases at V and 7 bases at J, with 13 bases between the two ends. The CDR3 is 13 amino acids. Germline CDR1 and CDR2: LGHNA and YNFKEQ. The chain joins TRBV4-2 to TRBJ2-3; D gene uncertain. This clonotype was sampled from a man older than 75 with active or convalescent COVID-19. What was sequenced was peripheral blood. The CDR3 nucleotides read TGTGCCAGCAGCTCGGCGGTCCCGAATACGCAGTATTTT. It codes for CASSSAVPNTQYF.